This T cell receptor (beta chain) was sequenced in a study of Graves' ophthalmopathy and Graves' hyperthyroidism. RNA transcripts were the source from which TCR beta CDR3 regions were amplified. Amplification began with first-round RT-PCR using HTBI primers, then second-round multiplex PCR was performed. TCRdb redid the calling of the multiplex PCR reads with MiXCR, one entry per CDR3 protein. The sample has hundreds of thousands of distinct CDR3 sequences, about two fifths seen once. CDR1 is WSHSY and CDR2 is SAAADI in the germline V gene. Trimming stripped 11 bases from V and 6 bases from J, with 10 bases between. The CDR3 consists of 10 residues. As concerns this clonotype: As yet, its antigen is unknown.

Other autoimmune diseases, uncontrolled infections, pregnancy or lactation led to the exclusion of patients. The study, taken as a whole, reports: Blood also carried most expanded thyroid clonotypes exceeding 0.001 frequency. Ophthalmopathy was separated from stable hyperthyroidism by a 13-signature model with 87.88% sensitivity and 81.08% specificity.

J is TRBJ1-2 and V is TRBV10-2; a possible D gene is TRBD1 (5 bases). What was sequenced was peripheral blood. The TCR sequence derives from an adult man with Graves' ophthalmopathy. This chain's CDR3 is CAGVGHGYTF. Written as DNA, the CDR3 is TGCGCCGGGGTGGGGCATGGCTACACCTTC.